Listed below are T cell receptor beta chains from one sample, sequenced in a study of blood T cell repertoires in COVID-19. Clones were read by immunoSEQ multiplex PCR, and TCRdb kept only the in-frame ones, dropping some. Of some 190,000 clones listed, almost 90% were seen once; the top ten hold 1.5% to 2%. The sequenced sample was peripheral blood. The receptors shown here come from a man aged 18 to 35 with active or convalescent COVID-19. Both conserved end residues are part of each CDR3. Fields, in order: D gene, V gene, J gene, clone size, CDR3 protein, CDR3 DNA. D genes are given only for firm matches. Size values are once, few and many counts, or a class for expanded clones, and some rows have none.

NA,TRBV4-2,TRBJ1-1,NA,CASSQTTVNTEAFF,TGTGCCAGCAGCCAGACAACGGTGAACACTGAAGCTTTCTTT
NA,TRBV29-1,TRBJ1-3,NA,CSVAVSSGNTIYF,TGCAGCGTTGCAGTCAGCTCTGGAAACACCATATATTTT
TRBD1,TRBV19,TRBJ1-1,once,CASSVGTGGTEAFF,TGTGCCAGTAGTGTGGGGACAGGGGGCACTGAAGCTTTCTTT
TRBD2,TRBV5-1,TRBJ2-5,NA,CASRTSGGEMQTQYF,TGCGCCAGCAGGACTAGCGGGGGGGAGATGCAGACCCAGTACTTC
NA,TRBV15,TRBJ2-1,NA,CATSTDFNEQFF,TGTGCCACCAGCACTGACTTCAATGAGCAGTTCTTC
NA,TRBV6-2/TRBV6-3,TRBJ2-4,once,CASSYSSVPKNIQYF,TGTGCCAGCAGTTACTCTAGCGTTCCCAAAAACATTCAGTACTTC
TRBD1,TRBV28,TRBJ1-2,NA,CASSLAQGGGYTF,TGTGCCAGCAGTTTGGCGCAGGGGGGTGGCTACACCTTC
TRBD1,TRBV5-4,TRBJ1-5,NA,CASSLGTGVGQPQHF,TGTGCCAGCAGCTTGGGTACAGGGGTCGGACAGCCCCAGCATTTT
NA,TRBV27,TRBJ2-7,once,CASSSWTDTYEQYF,TGTGCCAGCAGTTCCTGGACAGATACCTACGAGCAGTACTTC
NA,TRBV24-1,TRBJ2-7,NA,CATNKQYF,TGTGCCACCAACAAACAGTACTTC
TRBD1,TRBV7-8,TRBJ1-5,NA,CASSEDRHQPQHF,TGTGCCAGCAGCGAGGACAGGCATCAGCCCCAGCATTTT
NA,TRBV3-1/TRBV3-2,TRBJ1-2,NA,CASSPGDMAYGYTF,TGTGCCAGCAGCCCCGGGGACATGGCCTATGGCTACACCTTC
TRBD1,TRBV14,TRBJ1-4,NA,CASSRDRGQTNEKLFF,TGTGCCAGCAGCAGGGACAGGGGGCAAACTAATGAAAAACTGTTTTTT
TRBD2,TRBV19,TRBJ2-1,NA,CASKGLLYNEQFF,TGTGCCAGTAAGGGACTACTTTACAATGAGCAGTTCTTC
TRBD2,TRBV12-5,TRBJ2-3,NA,CASGLGSSGTTDTQYF,TGTGCTAGTGGTTTGGGGTCTAGCGGAACCACAGATACGCAGTATTTT
NA,TRBV12-3/TRBV12-4,TRBJ1-5,NA,CASSLALNQPQHF,TGTGCCAGCAGTTTAGCGCTAAATCAGCCCCAGCATTTT
NA,TRBV6-1,TRBJ1-5,NA,CASREGLNSNQPQHF,TGTGCCAGCAGGGAAGGACTGAATAGCAATCAGCCCCAGCATTTT
NA,TRBV12-3/TRBV12-4,TRBJ2-1,NA,CASTGGENEQFF,TGTGCCAGCACTGGAGGAGAGAATGAGCAGTTCTTC
NA,TRBV30,TRBJ2-3,NA,CAWSGWGPDTQYF,TGTGCCTGGAGTGGTTGGGGCCCAGATACGCAGTATTTT
NA,TRBV10-3,TRBJ2-3,NA,CATVDNTDTQYF,TGTGCCACCGTGGACAACACAGATACGCAGTATTTT
NA,TRBV5-5,TRBJ2-7,NA,CASSPGAELVPYEQYF,TGTGCCAGCAGCCCAGGCGCTGAACTGGTCCCCTACGAGCAGTACTTC
NA,TRBV30,TRBJ1-3,NA,CAWIGGAGNTIYF,TGTGCCTGGATCGGGGGGGCGGGAAACACCATATATTTT
NA,TRBV12-3/TRBV12-4,TRBJ1-1,NA,CASSLTDEAFF,TGTGCCAGCAGTCTGACAGACGAAGCTTTCTTT
TRBD1,TRBV12-3/TRBV12-4,TRBJ2-7,once,CASSGQGVSEQYF,TGTGCCAGCAGTGGACAGGGTGTTTCCGAGCAGTACTTC
NA,TRBV10-3,TRBJ1-5,NA,CATDHRGNQPQHF,TGTGCCACGGATCACAGGGGCAATCAGCCCCAGCATTTT
NA,TRBV19,TRBJ1-1,NA,CASTIWGVTEAFF,TGTGCCAGTACCATCTGGGGGGTCACTGAAGCTTTCTTT
TRBD1,TRBV2,TRBJ1-1,NA,CASSPQGAYTEAFF,TGTGCCAGCAGTCCCCAGGGGGCCTACACTGAAGCTTTCTTT
TRBD1,TRBV5-1,TRBJ1-4,NA,CASSVSGTANEKLFF,TGCGCCAGCAGCGTCTCCGGGACAGCTAATGAAAAACTGTTTTTT
NA,TRBV28,TRBJ1-1,NA,CASSPGGGAFF,TGTGCCAGCAGTCCCGGTGGTGGAGCTTTCTTT
TRBD1,TRBV5-1,TRBJ1-2,NA,CASSLYGQGVGEYGYTF,TGCGCCAGCAGCTTGTACGGACAGGGAGTTGGGGAATATGGCTACACCTTC
TRBD1,TRBV10-3,TRBJ1-4,few,CAISESGDRGEKLFF,TGTGCCATCAGTGAGTCGGGGGACAGGGGTGAAAAACTGTTTTTT
TRBD2,TRBV29-1,TRBJ2-2,NA,CSVVAGGSTGELFF,TGCAGCGTCGTAGCGGGAGGGAGCACCGGGGAGCTGTTTTTT
NA,TRBV5-1,TRBJ2-1,once,CASAVDRIYVGQFF,TGCGCCAGCGCGGTCGACAGGATTTATGTGGGGCAGTTCTTC
NA,TRBV7-3,TRBJ2-1,NA,CASSPVGGYNEQFF,TGTGCCAGCAGCCCTGTGGGGGGCTACAATGAGCAGTTCTTC
NA,TRBV25-1,TRBJ1-1,NA,CASNRIEAGTEAFF,TGTGCCAGCAACCGAATCGAGGCCGGCACTGAAGCTTTCTTT
NA,TRBV21-1,TRBJ2-2,NA,CASSKHSGQVYTGELFF,TGTGCCAGCAGCAAACATTCAGGTCAGGTCTACACCGGGGAGCTGTTTTTT
NA,TRBV19,TRBJ1-6,NA,CASSIAWGPSPLHF,TGTGCCAGTAGTATAGCCTGGGGCCCCTCACCCCTCCACTTT
NA,TRBV6-5,TRBJ2-7,NA,CASLATYEQYF,TGTGCCAGCTTAGCCACCTACGAGCAGTACTTC
TRBD2,TRBV19,TRBJ2-1,few,CASSIGTSANEQFF,TGTGCCAGTAGTATAGGGACTAGCGCCAATGAGCAGTTCTTC
TRBD1,TRBV28,TRBJ2-7,once,CASSMGTGGDEQYF,TGTGCCAGCAGTATGGGGACAGGGGGCGACGAGCAGTACTTC
NA,TRBV3-1/TRBV3-2,TRBJ2-7,NA,CASSRQPSSYEQYF,TGTGCCAGCAGCCGACAGCCAAGCTCCTACGAGCAGTACTTC
NA,TRBV15,TRBJ1-1,NA,CATSRDSRQRNTEAFF,TGTGCCACCAGCAGAGATTCGCGACAGCGGAACACTGAAGCTTTCTTT
NA,TRBV5-5,TRBJ1-4,few,CASSLGAVNEKLFF,TGTGCCAGCAGCTTGGGGGCTGTTAATGAAAAACTGTTTTTT
NA,TRBV5-4,TRBJ1-1,NA,CASSLGQSTEAFF,TGTGCCAGCAGCTTGGGACAATCCACTGAAGCTTTCTTT
NA,TRBV14,TRBJ1-3,few,CASSRGLAGNTIYF,TGTGCCAGCAGTCGGGGGTTGGCTGGAAACACCATATATTTT
TRBD2,TRBV5-1,TRBJ2-7,NA,CASSLRPSGGAYEQYF,TGCGCCAGCAGCTTGAGGCCTAGCGGGGGGGCGTACGAGCAGTACTTC
TRBD2,TRBV4-2,TRBJ2-5,NA,CASSPGTSGWQKETQYF,TGTGCCAGCAGCCCAGGTACTAGCGGGTGGCAAAAAGAGACCCAGTACTTC
TRBD1,TRBV7-9,TRBJ1-4,NA,CASSNRDRGRDEKLFF,TGTGCCAGCAGCAACCGAGACAGGGGGCGAGATGAAAAACTGTTTTTT
NA,TRBV4-2,TRBJ1-4,NA,CASSQIKLQGVEKLFF,TGTGCCAGCAGCCAGATCAAGTTACAGGGAGTGGAAAAACTGTTTTTT
TRBD1,TRBV29-1,TRBJ2-6,NA,CSVQGVYGANVLTF,TGCAGCGTACAGGGGGTTTATGGGGCCAACGTCCTGACTTTC
NA,TRBV3-1/TRBV3-2,TRBJ2-7,once,CASSQKGGGVYEQYF,TGTGCCAGCAGCCAAAAGGGAGGGGGGGTGTACGAGCAGTACTTC
NA,TRBV11-3,TRBJ2-2,NA,CASSLGQSTGELFF,TGTGCCAGCAGCTTAGGACAGAGCACCGGGGAGCTGTTTTTT